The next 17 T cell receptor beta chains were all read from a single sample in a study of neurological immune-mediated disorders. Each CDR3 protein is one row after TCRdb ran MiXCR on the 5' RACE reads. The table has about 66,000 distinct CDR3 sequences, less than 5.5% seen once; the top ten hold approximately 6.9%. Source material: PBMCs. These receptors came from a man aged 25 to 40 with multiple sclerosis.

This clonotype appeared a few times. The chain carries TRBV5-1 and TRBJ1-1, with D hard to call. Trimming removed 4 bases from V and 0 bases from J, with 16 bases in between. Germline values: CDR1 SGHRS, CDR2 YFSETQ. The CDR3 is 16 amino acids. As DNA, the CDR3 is TGCGCCAGCAGCCCTTTCACGGGGAGGATGAACACTGAAGCTTTCTTT. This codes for CASSPFTGRMNTEAFF.

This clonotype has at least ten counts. Here the CDR3 reads CASSLERGTGELFF. The CDR3 DNA reads as TGTGCCAGCAGCTTGGAGCGCGGCACCGGGGAGCTGTTTTTT. This rearrangement joins TRBV5-5 to TRBJ2-2; D unresolved. In germline, CDR1 is SGHKS, CDR2 YYEKEE (reference sequence). The CDR3 extends over 14 amino acids. Trimming left V 0 bases short and J 4 bases short, with 7 bases between. Full variable domain (outside the CDR3, taken from reference TRBV5-5 and TRBJ2-2): DAGVTQSPTHLIKTRGQQVTLRCSPISGHKSVSWYQQVLGQGPQFIFQYYEKEERGRGNFPDRFSARQFPNYSSELNVNALLLGDSALYLCASSLERGTGELFFGEGSRLTVL.

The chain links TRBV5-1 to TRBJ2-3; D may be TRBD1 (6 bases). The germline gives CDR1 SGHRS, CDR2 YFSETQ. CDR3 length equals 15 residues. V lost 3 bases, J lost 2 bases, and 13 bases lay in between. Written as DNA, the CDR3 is TGCGCCAGCAGCTCCGGACAGCCATACACAGATACGCAGTATTTT. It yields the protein CASSSGQPYTDTQYF. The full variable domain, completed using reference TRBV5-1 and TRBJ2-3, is KAGVTQTPRYLIKTRGQQVTLSCSPISGHRSVSWYQQTPGQGLQFLFEYFSETQRNKGNFPGRFSGRQFSNSRSEMNVSTLELGDSALYLCASSSGQPYTDTQYFGPGTRLTVL.

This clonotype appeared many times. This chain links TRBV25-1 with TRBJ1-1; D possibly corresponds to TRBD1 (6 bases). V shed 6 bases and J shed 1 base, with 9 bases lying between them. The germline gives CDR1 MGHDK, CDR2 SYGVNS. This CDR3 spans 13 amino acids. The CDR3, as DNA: TGTGCCAGCAGATACAGGGAGAACACTGAAGCTTTCTTT. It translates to CASRYRENTEAFF.

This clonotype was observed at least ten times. CDR3 DNA: TGTGCCAGCAGCTCCACTGGTATGGATGGCTACACCTTC. It yields the protein CASSSTGMDGYTF. This rearrangement joins TRBV7-8 to TRBJ1-2; D is unclear. Germline values: CDR1 SGHVS, CDR2 FQNEAQ. The CDR3 loop spans 13 amino acids. Trimming removed 4 bases from V and 6 bases from J, with 12 bases in between.

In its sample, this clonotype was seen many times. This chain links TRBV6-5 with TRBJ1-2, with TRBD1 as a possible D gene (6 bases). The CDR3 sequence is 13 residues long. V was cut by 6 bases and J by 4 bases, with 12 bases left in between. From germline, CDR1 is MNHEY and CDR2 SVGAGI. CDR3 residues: CASSQGRSYGYTF. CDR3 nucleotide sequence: TGTGCCAGCAGCCAGGGGCGCAGCTATGGCTACACCTTC.

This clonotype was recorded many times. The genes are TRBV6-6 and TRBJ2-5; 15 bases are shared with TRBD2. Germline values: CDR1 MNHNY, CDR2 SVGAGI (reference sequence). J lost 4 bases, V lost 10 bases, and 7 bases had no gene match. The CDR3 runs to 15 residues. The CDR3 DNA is TGTGCCATCGCCCGGGGACTAGCGGGGGGAGAGACCCAGTACTTC. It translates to CAIARGLAGGETQYF.

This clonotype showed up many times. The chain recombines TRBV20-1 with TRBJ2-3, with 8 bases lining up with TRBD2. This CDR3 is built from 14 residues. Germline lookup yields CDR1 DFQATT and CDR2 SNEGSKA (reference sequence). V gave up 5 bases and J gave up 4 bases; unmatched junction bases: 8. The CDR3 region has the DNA TGCAGTGCTGTACGGGGGGGAAGATCAGATACGCAGTATTTT. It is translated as CSAVRGGRSDTQYF.

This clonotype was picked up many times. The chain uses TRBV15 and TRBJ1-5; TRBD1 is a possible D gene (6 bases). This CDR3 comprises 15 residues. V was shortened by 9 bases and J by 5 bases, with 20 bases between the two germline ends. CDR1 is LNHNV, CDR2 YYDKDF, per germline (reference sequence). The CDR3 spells CATSTGTLSDQPQHF. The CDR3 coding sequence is TGTGCCACTTCGACAGGAACCCTAAGCGATCAGCCCCAGCATTTT. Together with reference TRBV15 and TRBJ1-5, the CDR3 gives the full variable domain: DAMVIQNPRYQVTQFGKPVTLSCSQTLNHNVMYWYQQKSSQAPKLLFHYYDKDFNNEADTPDNFQSRRPNTSFCFLDIRSPGLGDTAMYLCATSTGTLSDQPQHFGDGTRLSIL.

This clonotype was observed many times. Here the CDR3 reads CASSQDRGAYNEQFF. Written as DNA, the CDR3 is TGCGCCAGCAGCCAAGACCGGGGGGCCTACAATGAGCAGTTCTTC. V and J are TRBV4-1 and TRBJ2-1; 7 nucleotides align to TRBD2. Germline V CDR1 and CDR2: MGHRA, YSYEKL. Trimming at V came to 0 bases and at J to 2 bases, leaving 1 base not matched to a gene. The CDR3 has 15 amino acids.

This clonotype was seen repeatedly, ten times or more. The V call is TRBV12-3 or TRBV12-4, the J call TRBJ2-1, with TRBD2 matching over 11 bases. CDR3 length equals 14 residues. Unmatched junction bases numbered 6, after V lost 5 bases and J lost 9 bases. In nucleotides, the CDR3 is TGTGCCAGCAGTCTTAGCGGGGGGGCCGGTGAGCAGTTCTTC. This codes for CASSLSGGAGEQFF.

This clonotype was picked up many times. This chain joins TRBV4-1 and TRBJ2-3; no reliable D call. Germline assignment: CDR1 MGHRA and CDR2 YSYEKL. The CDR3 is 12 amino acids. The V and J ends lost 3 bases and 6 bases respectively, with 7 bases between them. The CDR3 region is CASSHTADTQYF. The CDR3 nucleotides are TGCGCCAGCAGCCACACAGCGGATACGCAGTATTTT.

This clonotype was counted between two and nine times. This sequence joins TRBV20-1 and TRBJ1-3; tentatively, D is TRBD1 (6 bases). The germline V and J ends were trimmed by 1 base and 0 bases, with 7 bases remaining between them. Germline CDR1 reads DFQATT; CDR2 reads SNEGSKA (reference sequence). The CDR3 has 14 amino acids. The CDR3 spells CSARGDNSGNTIYF. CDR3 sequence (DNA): TGCAGTGCTAGAGGGGACAACTCTGGAAACACCATATATTTT.

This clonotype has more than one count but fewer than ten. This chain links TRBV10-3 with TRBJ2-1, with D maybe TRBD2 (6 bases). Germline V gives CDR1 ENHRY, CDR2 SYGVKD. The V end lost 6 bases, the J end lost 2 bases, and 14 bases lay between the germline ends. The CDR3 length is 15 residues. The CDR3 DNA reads TGTGCCATCAGGTCCTCTAGCGAACCCTACAATGAGCAGTTCTTC. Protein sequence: CAIRSSSEPYNEQFF.

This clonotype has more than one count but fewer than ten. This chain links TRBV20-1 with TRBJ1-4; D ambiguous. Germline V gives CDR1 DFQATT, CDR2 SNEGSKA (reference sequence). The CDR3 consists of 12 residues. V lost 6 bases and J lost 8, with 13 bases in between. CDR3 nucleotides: TGCAGTGCCAATTCCCCTGGCGAAAAACTGTTTTTT. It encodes CSANSPGEKLFF.

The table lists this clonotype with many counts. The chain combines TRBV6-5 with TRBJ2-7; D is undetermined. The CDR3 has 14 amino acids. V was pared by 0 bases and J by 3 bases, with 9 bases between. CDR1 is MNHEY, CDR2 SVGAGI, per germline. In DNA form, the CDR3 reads TGTGCCAGCAGTTACTCTCCCGCCGGCTACGAGCAGTACTTC. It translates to CASSYSPAGYEQYF.

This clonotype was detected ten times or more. CDR3 nucleotide sequence: TGTGCCAGCAGCCCCTTCCTCAACTATGGCTACACCTTC. Translated, it gives CASSPFLNYGYTF. V and J are TRBV27 and TRBJ1-2, with D uncertain. The V gene lost 6 bases and the J gene lost 2 bases, with 10 bases spanning the gap. The germline V gene encodes CDR1 MNHEY and CDR2 SMNVEV (reference sequence). The CDR3 has 13 residues.